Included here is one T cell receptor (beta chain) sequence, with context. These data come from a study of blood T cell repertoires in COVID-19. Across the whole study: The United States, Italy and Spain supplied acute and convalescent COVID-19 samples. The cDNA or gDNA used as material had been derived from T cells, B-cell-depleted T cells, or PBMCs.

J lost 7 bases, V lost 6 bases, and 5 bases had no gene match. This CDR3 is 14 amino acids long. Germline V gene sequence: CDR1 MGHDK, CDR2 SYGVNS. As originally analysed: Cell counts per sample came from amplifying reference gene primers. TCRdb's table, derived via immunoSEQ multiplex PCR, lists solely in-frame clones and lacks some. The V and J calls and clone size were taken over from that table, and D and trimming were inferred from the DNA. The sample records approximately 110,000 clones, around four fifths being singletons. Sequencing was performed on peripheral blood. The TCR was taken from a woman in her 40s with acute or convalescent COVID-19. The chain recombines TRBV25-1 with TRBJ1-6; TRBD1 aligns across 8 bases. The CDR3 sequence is CASRPGQANSPLHF. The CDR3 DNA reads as TGTGCCAGCAGGCCGGGACAGGCCAATTCACCCCTCCACTTT.